Below, 25 T cell receptor beta chains from the same sample are listed, as sequenced in a study of T cell responses to AZD1222 COVID-19 vaccine. Data came from immunoSEQ multiplex PCR; TCRdb stores just in-frame clones and leaves some out. The table lists over 100,000 clones, roughly 90% of them singletons. The sample consisted of peripheral blood, taken on day 0 of AZD1222 vaccination. The receptors here all came from an adult in good health.

This sequence joins TRBV13 and TRBJ1-1, with D perhaps matching TRBD1 (6 bases). Germline assignment: CDR1 PRHDT and CDR2 FYEKMQ (reference sequence). The germline V and J ends were trimmed by 5 bases and 2 bases, with 12 bases remaining between them. This CDR3 spans 14 amino acids. The CDR3 DNA reads as TGTGCCAGCAGCATCCCACAGGGAAACACTGAAGCTTTCTTT. Translation gives CASSIPQGNTEAFF. The whole variable domain, remainder taken from reference TRBV13 and TRBJ1-1, is AAGVIQSPRHLIKEKRETATLKCYPIPRHDTVYWYQQGPGQDPQFLISFYEKMQSDKGSIPDRFSAQQFSDYHSELNMSSLELGDSALYFCASSIPQGNTEAFFGQGTRLTVV.

In regard to this clone: A junction boundary mismatches the germline segment, possibly from a read error. The V and J genes are TRBV6-5 and TRBJ1-2; a weak D match, TRBD1 (6 bases). Germline V gene data show CDR1 as MNHEY and CDR2 as SVGAGI. This CDR3 has 13 amino acids. The CDR3 DNA sequence: TGTGCCAGCAGCTACTTTAGTGGGACACGCTACACCTTC. It codes for CASSYFSGTRYTF.

The sample holds one count of this clone. The V gene is TRBV18, the J gene TRBJ2-2; possibly TRBD1 or TRBD2 for D (5 bases each). There are 16 residues in the CDR3. Germline CDR1 reads KGHSH; CDR2 reads LQKENI. With 3 bases removed from V and 5 bases from J, the gap between germline ends came to 16 bases. CDR3 coding DNA: TGTGCCAGCTCACCCCTGGCCCAGGGAGAGACCGGGGAGCTGTTTTTT. This gives the protein CASSPLAQGETGELFF.

V gene TRBV6-5 combines with J gene TRBJ2-7; no firm D call. This CDR3 spans 16 amino acids. V lost 0 bases and J lost 0, with 12 bases in between. Germline CDR1 reads MNHEY; CDR2 reads SVGAGI. The CDR3: CASSYSLGRTSYEQYF. DNA for the CDR3: TGTGCCAGCAGTTACTCCCTCGGCAGGACCTCCTACGAGCAGTACTTC.

In DNA, the CDR3 is TGTGCCAGCAGTGAAACGAGGGGAGGGTATGGCTACACCTTC. Translation: CASSETRGGYGYTF. V is TRBV6-1 and J is TRBJ1-2; TRBD1 is a possible D gene (5 bases). Germline CDR1 reads MNHNS; CDR2 reads SASEGT. The CDR3 is made up of 14 amino acids. Trimming left V 2 bases short and J 5 bases short, with 12 bases between.

This chain links TRBV5-4 with TRBJ1-1, with D possibly being TRBD1 (5 bases). CDR1 and CDR2 (germline): SGHNT, YYREEE (reference sequence). The CDR3 contains 13 residues. Between the trimmed V and J ends, which lost 3 bases and 3 bases, there was a span of 9 bases. The CDR3 loop is CASSSTAHTEAFF. The CDR3 DNA reads as TGTGCCAGCAGCTCGACAGCCCACACTGAAGCTTTCTTT.

The rearrangement uses TRBV4-1 and TRBJ1-5; 8 nucleotides agree with TRBD1. The CDR3 contains 15 residues. Losses at the gene ends were 1 base for V and 6 bases for J; bases not matched to a gene: 5. CDR1 MGHRA and CDR2 YSYEKL come from the germline V gene. The CDR3, as DNA: TGCGCCAGCAGCCAAGGGGACAGGAAATCTCAGCCCCAGCATTTT. It yields the protein CASSQGDRKSQPQHF.

The CDR3 loop reads CASSQEVAGALYEQYF. In DNA form, the CDR3 reads TGCGCCAGCAGCCAAGAAGTTGCGGGGGCTCTCTACGAGCAGTACTTC. The rearrangement joins TRBV4-1 to TRBJ2-7; perhaps TRBD2 as D (7 bases). The germline V and J ends were trimmed by 0 bases and 3 bases, with 15 bases remaining between them. CDR1 and CDR2 (germline): MGHRA, YSYEKL. The CDR3 contains 16 residues.

The chain recombines TRBV10-3 with TRBJ2-6; 9 nucleotides align to TRBD1. Germline V gene lookup returns CDR1 ENHRY and CDR2 SYGVKD. The junction had 3 bases not matched to a gene; V was cut back by 0 bases and J by 0 bases. The CDR3 is 18 residues long. CDR3 region: CAISESGQGRSGANVLTF. DNA for the CDR3: TGTGCCATCAGTGAGTCGGGACAGGGTCGCTCTGGGGCCAACGTCCTGACTTTC.

The CDR3 reads CASTLEYTDTQYF. In DNA, the CDR3 is TGTGCCAGCACACTAGAATACACAGATACGCAGTATTTT. This chain joins TRBV2 and TRBJ2-3; TRBD2 might be the D (5 bases). The CDR3 length is 13 residues. Trimming pared 7 bases from V and 2 bases from J, leaving 10 bases between. The germline gives CDR1 SNHLY, CDR2 FYNNEI. The variable domain in full, with the rest retrieved from reference TRBV2 and TRBJ2-3, is EPEVTQTPSHQVTQMGQEVILRCVPISNHLYFYWYRQILGQKVEFLVSFYNNEISEKSEIFDDQFSVERPDGSNFTLKIRSTKLEDSAMYFCASTLEYTDTQYFGPGTRLTVL.

The chain uses TRBV7-8 and TRBJ1-1; TRBD1 is a possible D gene (5 bases). The V and J ends lost 5 bases and 5 bases respectively, with 15 bases between them. CDR1 SGHVS and CDR2 FQNEAQ come from the germline V gene. The CDR3 contains 14 residues. The CDR3 loop reads CASSTDAWGTEAFF. DNA of the CDR3: TGTGCCAGCAGCACGGACGCTTGGGGGACTGAAGCTTTCTTT. Together with reference TRBV7-8 and TRBJ1-1, the CDR3 gives the full variable domain: GAGVSQSPRYKVAKRGQDVALRCDPISGHVSLFWYQQALGQGPEFLTYFQNEAQLDKSGLPSDRFFAERPEGSVSTLKIQRTQQEDSAVYLCASSTDAWGTEAFFGQGTRLTVV.

The CDR3 region is CASSQDGGANPYEQYF. CDR3 sequence (DNA): TGCGCCAGCAGCCAAGATGGCGGAGCTAACCCCTACGAGCAGTACTTC. V and J are TRBV4-1 and TRBJ2-7, with D unresolved. Germline CDR1 is MGHRA and CDR2 is YSYEKL. The germline V and J ends were trimmed by 0 bases and 2 bases, with 14 bases remaining between them. This CDR3 comprises 16 residues.

The chain joins TRBV13 to TRBJ1-1; tentative D call: TRBD1 (5 bases). Germline values: CDR1 PRHDT, CDR2 FYEKMQ (reference sequence). There are 17 residues in the CDR3. Between the trimmed V and J ends, which lost 1 base and 2 bases, there was a span of 17 bases. The CDR3 DNA is TGTGCCAGCAGCTTAGAGGGGTGGGGGACTCTCAACACTGAAGCTTTCTTT. This gives the protein CASSLEGWGTLNTEAFF.

As for this clone: This sample also contains other DNA sequences that code for the same CDR3. The chain joins TRBV18 to TRBJ2-7; a weak D match, TRBD1 (6 bases). Germline CDR1 is KGHSH and CDR2 is LQKENI. The CDR3 loop spans 14 amino acids. V was trimmed by 3 bases and J by 2 bases, leaving 11 bases between them. The CDR3 DNA is TGTGCCAGCTCACCCCCGGGACAAGCCTACGAGCAGTACTTC. Protein sequence: CASSPPGQAYEQYF.

The rearrangement links TRBV5-4 to TRBJ1-6, with unresolved D. Germline V gene lookup returns CDR1 SGHNT and CDR2 YYREEE (reference sequence). V shed 1 base and J shed 8 bases, with 13 bases lying between them. CDR3 size: 15 residues. The CDR3 reads CASSLSGARHSPLHF. In nucleotides, the CDR3 is TGTGCCAGCAGCTTGTCCGGCGCTCGCCATTCACCCCTCCACTTT.

The CDR3 coding sequence is TGTGCCAGTATGAAACAGGGACCCGGAAACACCATATATTTT. Translated, it gives CASMKQGPGNTIYF. V and J are TRBV19 and TRBJ1-3; the D gene is possibly TRBD1 (6 bases). CDR1 LNHDA and CDR2 SQIVND come from the germline V gene (reference sequence). The CDR3 is 14 residues long. The germline V and J ends were trimmed by 7 bases and 4 bases, with 14 bases remaining between them.

For this clone: Lacking the conserved final phenylalanine or tryptophan, this CDR3 likely reflects a read error. The limits of the CDR3 on the DNA are not certain, so only TCRdb's listed CDR3 is given. V is TRBV5-6 and J is TRBJ2-3; the table's D gene call, TRBD1, was not cross checked with the DNA. With termini counted, the CDR3 has 13 amino acids. Germline V lookup: CDR1 SGHDT, CDR2 YYEEEE. CDR3 residues: CASSLGQDLSRMI.

This chain joins TRBV5-4 and TRBJ2-7; TRBD2 aligns across 11 bases. Germline assignment: CDR1 SGHNT and CDR2 YYREEE (reference sequence). The junction had 7 bases not matched to a gene; V was cut back by 3 bases and J by 5 bases. This CDR3 is built from 15 residues. CDR3: CASSSPLAGGHEQYF. CDR3 DNA: TGTGCCAGCAGCTCCCCTCTAGCGGGGGGCCACGAGCAGTACTTC.

V gene TRBV18 combines with J gene TRBJ1-3, with D perhaps matching TRBD1 (6 bases). The CDR3 has 13 residues. V was trimmed by 8 bases and J by 0 bases, leaving 8 bases between them. Germline loops: CDR1 KGHSH, CDR2 LQKENI. CDR3 protein: CASADSSGNTIYF. DNA for the CDR3: TGTGCCAGCGCGGACAGCTCTGGAAACACCATATATTTT.

The chain joins TRBV23-1 to TRBJ1-5; 8 bases map to TRBD1. TRBV23-1 is noted as an ORF with a role that remains uncertain. Trimming at V came to 2 bases and at J to 3 bases, leaving 6 bases not matched to a gene. This CDR3 has 16 residues. The CDR3 here is CASSQQQGGNNQPQHF. The CDR3 DNA sequence: TGCGCCAGCAGTCAACAACAGGGGGGTAACAATCAGCCCCAGCATTTT.

The V gene is TRBV19, the J gene TRBJ2-7; 9 bases fit TRBD1. The CDR3 totals 15 residues. J gave up 2 bases and V 7 bases, and 9 bases lay outside the gene matches. Germline CDR1 LNHDA, CDR2 SQIVND (reference sequence). In DNA form, the CDR3 reads TGTGCCAGTAAGCCGCCGACAGGGGGGCCCTACGAGCAGTACTTC. It specifies CASKPPTGGPYEQYF.

In nucleotides, the CDR3 is TGTGCCAGTTCCTCCCCGGCGGCAGGTAGCACAGATACGCAGTATTTT. The encoded protein is CASSSPAAGSTDTQYF. The gene calls are TRBV2 and TRBJ2-3; no clear D gene. Trimming cost V 9 bases and J 0 bases, with 19 bases left between them. The CDR3 runs to 16 residues. The germline gives CDR1 SNHLY, CDR2 FYNNEI.

The chain is built from TRBV5-1 and TRBJ1-2; possibly TRBD1 for D (5 bases). Germline CDR1 and CDR2: SGHRS and YFSETQ. The length of the CDR3 is 14 residues. V was shortened by 0 bases and J by 13 bases, with 19 bases between the two germline ends. CDR3 DNA sequence: TGCGCCAGCAGCTTGGGGCAGGGAACCCCTCGATGCACCTTC. Translation: CASSLGQGTPRCTF.

The rearrangement links TRBV7-2 to TRBJ2-2; D tentatively fits TRBD1 or TRBD2 (5 bases each). Germline CDR1 and CDR2: SGHTA and FQGNSA. The CDR3 has 14 amino acids. V was cut by 7 bases and J by 1 base, with 10 bases left in between. CDR3 residues: CASIMRGNTGELFF. The DNA of the CDR3 is TGTGCCAGCATTATGAGGGGGAACACCGGGGAGCTGTTTTTT.

This chain uses TRBV6-5 with TRBJ2-7; D could derive from TRBD1 or TRBD2 (6 bases each). In germline, CDR1 is MNHEY, CDR2 SVGAGI. V lost 6 bases and J lost 3, with 12 bases in between. The CDR3 contains 13 residues. The CDR3 DNA follows: TGTGCCAGCAGATCCGGAGGGGGCTACGAGCAGTACTTC. Protein product: CASRSGGGYEQYF.